This TCR beta chain was observed in a study of CD8 T cells in Susac syndrome. Study background: Sequencing included Susac syndrome patients, five or six of them with active disease and about 8 in remission. Each patient with Susac syndrome, at the time of blood draw, was therapy-naive, on corticosteroids, or on intravenous immunoglobulin alone.

After extraction with the RNeasy kit, 0.5 to 1 ug of the RNA was reverse transcribed using random hexamers. The amplification used immunoSEQ multiplex PCR on TCR beta CDR3; it spanned 54 Vbeta and 13 Jbeta. Each CDR3 protein gets one entry after TCRdb re-called the immunoSEQ multiplex PCR reads with MiXCR. The sample records roughly 160,000 distinct CDR3 sequences, around 95% being singletons. The sequenced target, TCR beta, came from blood CD8+ and CD4+ T cells. CDR3 length: 17 amino acids. V lost 1 base and J lost 3, with 17 bases in between. Per the germline V gene, CDR1 is LGHNA and CDR2 is YSLEER.

This TCR was recovered from a human donor with Susac syndrome. This chain links TRBV4-3 with TRBJ2-3; either TRBD1 or TRBD2 may fit D (5 bases each). Sequencing was performed on CD4+ T cells from PBMCs. The CDR3, as DNA: TGCGCCAGCAGCCAAGGAGGGGCAGGGAGTAGTACAGATACGCAGTATTTT. It encodes CASSQGGAGSSTDTQYF.